This passage covers 30 T cell receptor beta chains from one sample sequenced in a study of T cell responses to AZD1222 COVID-19 vaccine (dated by TCRdb to 2020 to 2023). The meaning of the sample's time point label: baseline before first vaccination. Libraries were made using the immunoSEQ multiplex PCR assay. Drawn from immuneACCESS, this table holds only the in-frame rearrangements with V and J called that TCRdb kept. Clones are partly lost; checked studies trace under half to an unresolved V gene and leave the rest unexplained. Here the sample has over 100,000 clones; 91% occur a single time. The top ten clonotypes cover less than 8.5% of the sample. The sequenced sample was peripheral blood, obtained on day 0 of AZD1222 vaccination. The source of these receptors is an adult in good health.

CDR3 nucleotides: TGTGCCAGCAGCTTAGGGGGTCAGGGGGCTGGAAACACCATATATTTT. Translation gives CASSLGGQGAGNTIYF. This sequence joins TRBV7-2 and TRBJ1-3; TRBD1 matches 7 bases. Germline CDR1 is SGHTA and CDR2 is FQGNSA. The V gene end was trimmed by 1 base and the J gene end by 2 bases; junction bases not matched to a gene: 5. The CDR3 covers 16 residues. The variable domain in full, with the rest retrieved from reference TRBV7-2 and TRBJ1-3, is GAGVSQSPSNKVTEKGKDVELRCDPISGHTALYWYRQSLGQGLEFLIYFQGNSAPDKSGLPSDRFSAERTGGSVSTLTIQRTQQEDSAVYLCASSLGGQGAGNTIYFGEGSWLTVV.

This chain links TRBV4-2 with TRBJ2-4, with D perhaps matching TRBD1 (6 bases). Germline V gene lookup returns CDR1 LGHNA and CDR2 YNFKEQ. The ends were cut back, 0 bases at V and 0 bases at J, with 21 bases in the middle. The CDR3 consists of 20 residues. CDR3 bases: TGTGCCAGCAGCCAAGATCTGGGGGCGCGCGCTGTTCTAGCCAAAAACATTCAGTACTTC. This translates into CASSQDLGARAVLAKNIQYF.

Here the CDR3 DNA reads TGTGCCAGAAGCTTAGGTGCTTTGGTCCACAATCAGCCCCAGCATTTT. Protein product: CARSLGALVHNQPQHF. The chain carries TRBV5-3 and TRBJ1-5; no firm D call. TRBV5-3 belongs to the ORF category, with a function that is uncertain. This CDR3 comprises 16 residues. Trimming cost V 2 bases and J 3 bases, with 15 bases left between them.

The V and J genes are TRBV11-1 and TRBJ2-2; D is ambiguous. This CDR3 is built from 12 residues. Trimming took 5 bases from V and 5 from J, leaving 6 bases between them. The germline CDR1 and CDR2 sequences are SGHAT and FQDESV (reference sequence). The CDR3: CASSPNTGELFF. CDR3 nucleotides: TGTGCCAGCAGCCCCAATACCGGGGAGCTGTTTTTT. Full variable domain (rest looked up from reference TRBV11-1 and TRBJ2-2): EAEVAQSPRYKITEKSQAVAFWCDPISGHATLYWYRQILGQGPELLVQFQDESVVDDSQLPKDRFSAERLKGVDSTLKIQPAELGDSAMYLCASSPNTGELFFGEGSRLTVL.

CDR3 residues: CASSPILTSGVSEQYF. The CDR3, as DNA: TGTGCCAGCTCACCCATCCTAACTAGCGGGGTCAGCGAGCAGTACTTC. V gene TRBV18 combines with J gene TRBJ2-7, with TRBD2 matching over 10 bases. V shed 3 bases, J shed 6 bases, and the junction held 11 bases outside the gene matches. The CDR3 consists of 16 residues. CDR1 and CDR2 from the germline V gene are KGHSH and LQKENI. The full variable domain, rest sourced from reference TRBV18 and TRBJ2-7, is NAGVMQNPRHLVRRRGQEARLRCSPMKGHSHVYWYRQLPEEGLKFMVYLQKENIIDESGMPKERFSAEFPKEGPSILRIQQVVRGDSAAYFCASSPILTSGVSEQYFGPGTRLTVT.

V usage is TRBV2 and J usage is TRBJ1-1; no clear D. The CDR3 length is 14 residues. The germline V gene encodes CDR1 SNHLY and CDR2 FYNNEI. The germline V and J ends were trimmed by 6 bases and 5 bases, with 16 bases remaining between them. In nucleotides, the CDR3 is TGTGCCAGCAGCCTGATGTCAGTTGTAACTGAAGCTTTCTTT. This encodes CASSLMSVVTEAFF.

This clone was seen a single time. J is TRBJ2-1 and V is TRBV4-1; 13 bases are shared with TRBD2. The germline V gene has CDR1 MGHRA and CDR2 YSYEKL. This CDR3 contains 17 residues. With V trimmed by 0 bases and J by 5 bases, 4 bases remained unmatched. This chain's CDR3 is CASSQDWGTSGDNEQFF. CDR3 nucleotides: TGCGCCAGCAGCCAAGATTGGGGGACTAGCGGGGACAATGAGCAGTTCTTC.

This chain joins TRBV4-1 and TRBJ1-6, with 7 bases lining up with TRBD1. This CDR3 has 15 residues. Germline V CDR1 and CDR2: MGHRA, YSYEKL. Trimming cost V 1 base and J 5 bases; bases outside gene matches: 2. CDR3 nucleotides: TGCGCCAGCAGCCAAGCGGGACAGAATAATTCACCCCTCCACTTT. It yields the protein CASSQAGQNNSPLHF.

This chain uses TRBV27 with TRBJ2-5; 9 bases are a match to TRBD2. This CDR3 comprises 16 residues. Germline lookup yields CDR1 MNHEY and CDR2 SMNVEV (reference sequence). The V and J ends lost 4 bases and 5 bases, in that order; junction bases with no gene match: 11. CDR3 amino acids: CASSSRVAGDGETQYF. The CDR3 nucleotides are TGTGCCAGCAGTTCGCGAGTAGCGGGGGACGGGGAGACCCAGTACTTC.

This clone has more than one count but fewer than ten. This chain uses TRBV15 with TRBJ1-4; no firm D call. The CDR3 is made up of 15 amino acids. The ends were cut back, 1 base at V and 4 bases at J, with 10 bases in the middle. Germline V CDR1 and CDR2: LNHNV, YYDKDF (reference sequence). The chain's CDR3 is CATSRGRAGNEKLFF. The DNA of the CDR3 is TGTGCCACCAGCAGAGGAAGGGCTGGTAATGAAAAACTGTTTTTT.

J is TRBJ2-5 and V is TRBV6-6, with a tentative D call TRBD2 (5 bases). V was cut by 2 bases and J by 5 bases, with 15 bases left in between. Germline assignment: CDR1 MNHNY and CDR2 SVGAGI (reference sequence). There are 15 residues in the CDR3. CDR3 nucleotides: TGTGCCAGCAGTTACGGTACTAGGAATCATGAGACCCAGTACTTC. It specifies CASSYGTRNHETQYF.

J is TRBJ2-7 and V is TRBV30; 10 bases fit TRBD1. V lost 3 bases to trimming and J lost 4 bases; unmatched junction nucleotides: 3. The CDR3 is made up of 13 amino acids. Germline values: CDR1 GTSNPN, CDR2 SVGIG (reference sequence). The DNA of the CDR3 is TGTGCCTGGAGCCCGGGACAGGGGTACGAGCAGTACTTC. Translated, it gives CAWSPGQGYEQYF. The full variable domain, completed using reference TRBV30 and TRBJ2-7, is SQTIHQWPATLVQPVGSPLSLECTVEGTSNPNLYWYRQAAGRGLQLLFYSVGIGQISSEVPQNLSASRPQDRQFILSSKKLLLSDSGFYLCAWSPGQGYEQYFGPGTRLTVT.

This sequence joins TRBV29-1 and TRBJ1-1; tentative D call: TRBD1 (5 bases). This CDR3 spans 15 amino acids. CDR1 and CDR2 from the germline V gene are SQVTM and ANQGSEA. The V gene lost 6 bases and the J gene lost 0 bases, with 17 bases spanning the gap. This CDR3 reads CSVSAGWGMNTEAFF. The CDR3 nucleotides are TGCAGCGTGAGCGCAGGGTGGGGAATGAACACTGAAGCTTTCTTT. The whole variable domain, filled in from reference TRBV29-1 and TRBJ1-1, reads SAVISQKPSRDICQRGTSLTIQCQVDSQVTMMFWYRQQPGQSLTLIATANQGSEATYESGFVIDKFPISRPNLTFSTLTVSNMSPEDSSIYLCSVSAGWGMNTEAFFGQGTRLTVV.

The table lists this clone with a count of one. The chain couples TRBV18 to TRBJ1-1; D may be TRBD1 (5 bases). Trimming took off 2 bases at V and 1 base at J, with 11 bases between the two ends. Germline V lookup: CDR1 KGHSH, CDR2 LQKENI. The CDR3 is 15 residues long. CDR3 sequence: CASSPRTPQNTEAFF. The CDR3 coding sequence is TGTGCCAGCTCACCAAGGACACCCCAGAACACTGAAGCTTTCTTT. Drawing the rest from reference TRBV18 and TRBJ1-1, the complete variable domain is NAGVMQNPRHLVRRRGQEARLRCSPMKGHSHVYWYRQLPEEGLKFMVYLQKENIIDESGMPKERFSAEFPKEGPSILRIQQVVRGDSAAYFCASSPRTPQNTEAFFGQGTRLTVV.

This clone has a handful of counts. The chain recombines TRBV28 with TRBJ2-5; a possible D gene is TRBD2 (6 bases). Germline CDR1 MDHEN, CDR2 SYDVKM. The CDR3 loop spans 13 amino acids. V shed 7 bases and J shed 5 bases, with 14 bases lying between them. CDR3: CASTKGGIETQYF. CDR3 in DNA: TGTGCCAGCACCAAGGGCGGGATTGAGACCCAGTACTTC.

The V and J genes are TRBV7-6 and TRBJ1-2; TRBD1 matches at 11 bases. The CDR3 loop spans 14 amino acids. The junction had 2 bases not matched to a gene; V was cut back by 4 bases and J by 4 bases. Germline-derived CDR1 and CDR2 are SGHVS and FNYEAQ. The DNA for the CDR3 is TGTGCCAGCAGCTCTGGGACAGGGGGCTATGGCTACACCTTC. Protein: CASSSGTGGYGYTF.

This clone was observed a handful of times. This rearrangement joins TRBV7-9 to TRBJ1-1; TRBD1 matches 7 bases. V gave up 1 base and J gave up 11 bases; unmatched junction bases: 4. The CDR3 contains 12 residues. The V gene's germline CDR1 is SEHNR and CDR2 FQNEAQ (reference sequence). The CDR3 here is CASSLGGQRAFF. The CDR3 DNA reads TGTGCCAGCAGCTTAGGGGGACAGCGGGCTTTCTTT.

This clone was counted once. V gene TRBV11-1 combines with J gene TRBJ1-1; no clear D gene. Germline CDR1 SGHAT, CDR2 FQDESV (reference sequence). Trimming left V 5 bases short and J 1 base short, with 11 bases between. The CDR3 contains 14 residues. CDR3 nucleotide sequence: TGTGCCAGCAGCCTCCCCACAGAGAACACTGAAGCTTTCTTT. This codes for CASSLPTENTEAFF.

V usage is TRBV5-1 and J usage is TRBJ1-3; unclear D gene. Germline V gene data show CDR1 as SGHRS and CDR2 as YFSETQ. The CDR3 covers 17 residues. V was shortened by 2 bases and J by 0 bases, with 15 bases between the two germline ends. CDR3 protein: CASSFLALTSSGNTIYF. As DNA, the CDR3 is TGCGCCAGCAGCTTTTTGGCCCTGACGAGCTCTGGAAACACCATATATTTT.

This chain uses TRBV19 with TRBJ2-5; 7 bases match TRBD2. Per the germline V gene, CDR1 is LNHDA and CDR2 is SQIVND (reference sequence). V was pared by 3 bases and J by 2 bases, with 9 bases of the junction left unmatched. The CDR3 runs 16 residues. The CDR3 loop reads CASSIGVASGQETQYF. CDR3 in DNA: TGTGCCAGTAGTATCGGAGTGGCTAGCGGACAAGAGACCCAGTACTTC.

The V gene is TRBV29-1, the J gene TRBJ2-1, with TRBD1 matching over 10 bases. Trimming took 7 bases from V and 2 from J; bases not matched to a gene: 5. The CDR3 extends over 14 amino acids. The germline gives CDR1 SQVTM, CDR2 ANQGSEA. The CDR3 nucleotides read TGCAGCGCCTCGGACAGGGGGACCTACAATGAGCAGTTCTTC. The encoded protein is CSASDRGTYNEQFF.

The chain couples TRBV10-2 to TRBJ2-3, with D perhaps TRBD2 (5 bases). The CDR3 is 14 residues long. The V end was cut by 3 bases, the J end by 4 bases, with 11 bases between. Germline-derived CDR1 and CDR2 are WSHSY and SAAADI. The CDR3 here is CASSDRGPSDTQYF. CDR3 nucleotide sequence: TGCGCCAGCAGTGATAGAGGGCCCTCAGATACGCAGTATTTT.

This rearrangement joins TRBV7-9 to TRBJ1-1; unclear D gene. V was cut by 1 base and J by 5 bases, with 8 bases left in between. Germline loops: CDR1 SEHNR, CDR2 FQNEAQ (reference sequence). This CDR3 has 13 amino acids. CDR3 residues: CASSLDVTTEAFF. In DNA form, the CDR3 reads TGTGCCAGCAGCTTAGATGTTACAACTGAAGCTTTCTTT.

This clone came up a few times. The chain uses TRBV19 and TRBJ2-2; TRBD2 aligns across 9 bases. From germline, CDR1 is LNHDA and CDR2 SQIVND (reference sequence). J lost 0 bases, V lost 5 bases, and 4 bases had no gene match. This CDR3 region has 16 residues. The CDR3 sequence: CASSQAGGSNTGELFF. For the CDR3, the DNA is TGTGCCAGTAGTCAAGCGGGGGGATCGAACACCGGGGAGCTGTTTTTT.

The chain carries TRBV5-1 and TRBJ2-7; TRBD2 matches at 13 bases. The CDR3 runs to 19 residues. Looked up from germline, CDR1 is SGHRS and CDR2 is YFSETQ. Losses at the gene ends were 4 bases for V and 4 bases for J; bases not matched to a gene: 17. The CDR3 sequence: CASSAPAPGTSGKAYEQYF. In nucleotides, the CDR3 is TGCGCCAGCAGCGCGCCGGCACCCGGGACTAGCGGGAAAGCATACGAGCAGTACTTC.

The J gene is TRBJ2-1, the V gene TRBV6-5; perhaps TRBD2 as D (6 bases). Per the germline V gene, CDR1 is MNHEY and CDR2 is SVGAGI. This CDR3 has 14 amino acids. V lost 6 bases, J lost 5 bases, and 14 bases lay in between. DNA of the CDR3: TGTGCCAGCAGCTATGGGACTGTAAACAATGAGCAGTTCTTC. This gives the protein CASSYGTVNNEQFF.

J is TRBJ1-1 and V is TRBV9, with 9 bases identical to TRBD1. There are 14 residues in the CDR3. V was pared by 5 bases and J by 10 bases, with 12 bases of the junction left unmatched. The germline V gene encodes CDR1 SGDLS and CDR2 YYNGEE. CDR3 sequence reads: CASSRTGETSRAFF. The CDR3 DNA follows: TGTGCCAGCAGTCGGACAGGGGAGACGAGCCGAGCTTTCTTT.

The V and J genes are TRBV13 and TRBJ1-1, with D possibly matching TRBD1 (5 bases). Germline CDR1 and CDR2: PRHDT and FYEKMQ (reference sequence). Trimming took 5 bases from V and 4 from J, leaving 14 bases between them. The CDR3 spans 14 residues. The chain's CDR3 is CASSGDLGVTEAFF. The DNA for the CDR3 is TGTGCCAGCAGCGGGGACCTAGGAGTCACTGAAGCTTTCTTT.

The genes are TRBV12-3 or TRBV12-4 and TRBJ1-1; D unresolved. V was pared by 4 bases and J by 8 bases, with 11 bases between. There are 12 residues in the CDR3. This CDR3 reads CASSYEDSEAFF. Written as DNA, the CDR3 is TGTGCCAGCAGTTATGAGGATTCCGAAGCTTTCTTT.

This chain uses TRBV19 with TRBJ1-5; the D gene is possibly TRBD1 (5 bases). CDR1 LNHDA and CDR2 SQIVND come from the germline V gene (reference sequence). This CDR3 is built from 15 residues. Trimming removed 1 base from V and 4 bases from J, with 11 bases in between. The CDR3: CASSIGDSRNQPQHF. In DNA, the CDR3 is TGTGCCAGTAGTATAGGCGACAGCCGTAATCAGCCCCAGCATTTT.